Here is one TCR beta chain with its context. Its antigen remains unidentified. The sample originates from a study of human T cells and chemical hapten exposure. Using its own MiXCR run on the RACE reads, TCRdb lists one record per CDR3 protein. Among around 350,000 distinct CDR3 sequences listed, around 5% were seen once. As to time point: pre-sensitization, week 0. Documented treatment: therapeutic diphenylcyclopropenone sensitization with weekly scalp DPC. Blood collection took place prior to placing each patch test. The study's findings and limits: With patch test score, the counts of PT1 expanded TCRs showed a positive correlation. The study found that DPC sensitization did not change TCRs above 1 in 1000 frequency.

The CDR3 loop spans 14 amino acids. J gave up 6 bases and V 7 bases, and 10 bases lay outside the gene matches. The receptor comes from a woman between 18 and 29 years old with alopecia areata. Some clones in this sample may be carry-over from other donors' samples. The sample consisted of whole blood, taken in connection with sensitization to the hapten diphenylcyclopropenone (DPC). The J gene is TRBJ2-7, the V gene TRBV12-3 or TRBV12-4; 9 positions match TRBD2. As DNA, the CDR3 is TGTGCCAGCATTCCCGGGACTAGCTCTAGCGAGCAGTACTTC. Protein sequence: CASIPGTSSSEQYF.